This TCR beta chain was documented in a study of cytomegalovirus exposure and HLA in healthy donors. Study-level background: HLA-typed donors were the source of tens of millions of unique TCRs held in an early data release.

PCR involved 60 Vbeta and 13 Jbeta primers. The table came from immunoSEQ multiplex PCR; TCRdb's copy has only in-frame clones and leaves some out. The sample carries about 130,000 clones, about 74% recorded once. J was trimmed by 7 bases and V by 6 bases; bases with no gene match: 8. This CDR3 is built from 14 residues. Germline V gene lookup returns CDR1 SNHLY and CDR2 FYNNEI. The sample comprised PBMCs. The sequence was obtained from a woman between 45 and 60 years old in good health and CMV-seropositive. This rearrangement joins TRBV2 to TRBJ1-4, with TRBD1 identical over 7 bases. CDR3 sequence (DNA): TGTGCCAGCAGAGGGACAGATACTTTTGAAAAACTGTTTTTT. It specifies CASRGTDTFEKLFF.